Listed below are T cell receptor beta chains from one sample, sequenced in a study of blood T cell repertoires in COVID-19. The assay was immunoSEQ multiplex PCR, and TCRdb's table has in-frame clones only and misses some. The sample has over 250,000 clones, over 70% seen once. Material: peripheral blood. These receptors all stem from a woman at least 80 years old with acute or convalescent COVID-19. Both conserved end residues are part of each CDR3. The D gene is left open where the match is weak. Not all rows give a size; the values are once, few, many and, for expanded clones, a class.

>TRBJ1-4|.|few|TRBV3-1/TRBV3-2
CASSQAGAEKLFF
TGTGCCAGCAGCCAAGCTGGGGCCGAAAAACTGTTTTTT
>TRBJ1-3|.|.|TRBV4-1
CASSQAGGNTIYF
TGCGCCAGCAGCCAAGCAGGTGGAAACACCATATATTTT
>TRBJ1-4|TRBD1|.|TRBV4-3
CASSQDAAQGADEKLFF
TGCGCCAGCAGCCAAGATGCGGCGCAGGGGGCGGATGAAAAACTGTTTTTT
>TRBJ2-3|.|.|TRBV2
CASRMDSRTDTQYF
TGTGCCAGCAGAATGGACAGCCGCACAGATACGCAGTATTTT
>TRBJ1-2|TRBD1|few|TRBV2
CASSEETGLRYGYTF
TGTGCCAGCAGTGAAGAGACAGGGCTACGGTATGGCTACACCTTC
>TRBJ2-2|.|.|TRBV10-2
CASRGQEGSGELFF
TGCGCCAGCAGGGGCCAGGAGGGGAGTGGGGAGCTGTTTTTT
>TRBJ2-7|.|once|TRBV12-3/TRBV12-4
CASSFSGAGEQYF
TGTGCCAGCAGTTTTTCAGGGGCCGGCGAGCAGTACTTC
>TRBJ2-2|.|.|TRBV19
CASSRDIDPTGELFF
TGTGCCAGCTCCCGGGACATCGATCCCACCGGGGAGCTGTTTTTT
>TRBJ1-1|TRBD1|few|TRBV18
CASSRDRGITEAFF
TGTGCCAGCTCACGGGACAGGGGGATCACTGAAGCTTTCTTT
>TRBJ2-7|TRBD1|.|TRBV5-5
CASSAGTGTYEQYF
TGTGCCAGCAGCGCCGGGACAGGCACCTACGAGCAGTACTTC
>TRBJ1-1|TRBD1|.|TRBV2
CASSWTGSFTEAFF
TGTGCCAGCAGTTGGACAGGGTCTTTTACTGAAGCTTTCTTT
>TRBJ1-2|TRBD1|.|TRBV28
CATGDAGQGYGYTF
TGTGCCACCGGGGATGCGGGACAGGGATATGGCTACACCTTC
>TRBJ2-5|.|.|TRBV19
CASSIGPTGGETQYF
TGTGCCAGTAGTATTGGTCCCACAGGTGGGGAGACCCAGTACTTC
>TRBJ2-7|TRBD2|few|TRBV10-1
CARGGFGTSGICTDEQYF
TGCGCCAGGGGGGGGTTTGGGACTAGCGGGATATGTACCGACGAGCAGTACTTC
>TRBJ2-1|.|.|TRBV7-2
CASRTVGGLEQFF
TGTGCCAGCCGGACGGTGGGAGGCCTTGAGCAGTTCTTC
>TRBJ2-1|TRBD1|.|TRBV2
CASSVDRAYNEQFF
TGTGCCAGCAGTGTTGACAGGGCCTACAATGAGCAGTTCTTC
>TRBJ1-2|.|.|TRBV12-3/TRBV12-4
CASSFQGPYGYTF
TGTGCCAGCAGTTTCCAGGGCCCCTATGGCTACACCTTC
>TRBJ2-5|TRBD1|.|TRBV5-1
CASSITGTGGLETQYF
TGCGCCAGCAGCATAACCGGGACAGGGGGCTTAGAGACCCAGTACTTC
>TRBJ2-7|.|.|TRBV19
CASSIAVTYEQYF
TGTGCCAGTAGTATAGCGGTGACCTACGAGCAGTACTTC
>TRBJ1-2|.|few|TRBV6-5
CASRPPDSYGYTF
TGTGCCAGCAGGCCCCCGGACAGCTATGGCTACACCTTC
>TRBJ2-7|TRBD1|few|TRBV10-2
CATKTGRGEQYF
TGCGCCACCAAGACAGGGAGAGGTGAGCAGTACTTC
>TRBJ1-2|.|.|TRBV12-3/TRBV12-4
CASSFGGSGYTF
TGTGCCAGCAGTTTCGGGGGGTCTGGCTACACCTTC
>TRBJ1-1|.|.|TRBV19
CASSSGRAGQAFF
TGTGCCAGTAGCTCGGGCAGGGCAGGGCAAGCTTTCTTT
>TRBJ2-1|TRBD2|.|TRBV6-1
CASSEMVAGGNEQFF
TGTGCCAGCAGTGAAATGGTAGCGGGAGGGAATGAGCAGTTCTTC
>TRBJ2-6|.|.|TRBV21-1
CASSKADRGGAGANVLTF
TGTGCCAGCAGCAAAGCTGACAGGGGAGGTGCTGGGGCCAACGTCCTGACTTTC
>TRBJ1-1|.|once|TRBV3-1/TRBV3-2
CASSLRGGSRAEAFF
TGTGCCAGCAGCCTGAGAGGAGGGAGTAGAGCTGAAGCTTTCTTT
>TRBJ2-1|TRBD2|.|TRBV5-1
CASSLATSGRVHEQFF
TGCGCCAGCAGCTTGGCCACTAGCGGGAGAGTCCATGAGCAGTTCTTC
>TRBJ1-1|TRBD1|.|TRBV4-2
CASSQDVIGYATHRGKTEAFF
TGTGCCAGCAGCCAAGATGTCATTGGGTACGCCACCCACAGGGGCAAAACTGAAGCTTTCTTT
>TRBJ2-2|.|.|TRBV7-8
CASSPRTANTGELFF
TGTGCCAGCAGCCCGAGGACAGCGAACACCGGGGAGCTGTTTTTT
>TRBJ2-3|.|.|TRBV28
CASSSSSLPDTQYF
TGTGCCAGCAGTTCCTCTTCCCTACCAGATACGCAGTATTTT
>TRBJ1-1|TRBD1|few|TRBV6-5
CATNGDRKNTEAFF
TGTGCCACCAACGGGGACAGGAAGAACACTGAAGCTTTCTTT
>TRBJ1-2|.|.|TRBV7-9
CASSFPGVLDGYTF
TGTGCCAGCAGCTTTCCCGGGGTTCTGGATGGCTACACCTTC
>TRBJ1-1|.|.|TRBV4-2
CASSQGSIWVAAEAFF
TGTGCCAGCAGCCAAGGATCTATTTGGGTAGCGGCTGAAGCTTTCTTT
>TRBJ1-1|.|.|TRBV2
CASTGEVEAFF
TGTGCCAGCACTGGGGAGGTTGAAGCTTTCTTT
>TRBJ2-2|.|.|TRBV7-2
CASSLAGGTGELFF
TGTGCCAGCAGCTTAGCTGGAGGGACCGGGGAGCTGTTTTTT
>TRBJ1-2|TRBD1|.|TRBV9
CASSAGQGAESYTF
TGTGCCAGCAGCGCGGGACAGGGGGCGGAAAGCTACACCTTC
>TRBJ1-3|TRBD1|.|TRBV3-1/TRBV3-2
CASSGRPGQHSGNTIYF
TGTGCCAGCAGCGGGCGTCCGGGACAGCACTCTGGAAACACCATATATTTT